Included here is one TCR beta chain sequence, with context. This sample was taken from a study of shared clonotypes between healthy human individuals. Only CD45RO-negative cells positively selected for CCR7 counted as naive CD8 cells, so terminally differentiated effector memory CD45RA+ cells were excluded. The method was immunoSEQ multiplex PCR; TCRdb's version includes in-frame clones alone and lacks a portion of them. In the table there are millions of clones, under 95% of which are singletons. V gave up 4 bases and J gave up 0 bases, with 20 bases separating them. CDR1 SGHRS and CDR2 YFSETQ come from the germline V gene. The CDR3 is 17 amino acids.

The rearrangement uses TRBV5-1 and TRBJ2-7; D may be TRBD1 (6 bases). The TCR originated in a man younger than 35 in good health. Some clones in this sample may be carry-over from other donors' samples. The sample comprised naive CD8+ T cells from PBMCs. CDR3 sequence reads: CASSLSTGQGISYEQYF. Written as DNA, the CDR3 is TGCGCCAGCAGCCTTAGTACGGGACAAGGGATCTCCTACGAGCAGTACTTC. Together with reference TRBV5-1 and TRBJ2-7, the CDR3 gives the full variable domain: KAGVTQTPRYLIKTRGQQVTLSCSPISGHRSVSWYQQTPGQGLQFLFEYFSETQRNKGNFPGRFSGRQFSNSRSEMNVSTLELGDSALYLCASSLSTGQGISYEQYFGPGTRLTVT.